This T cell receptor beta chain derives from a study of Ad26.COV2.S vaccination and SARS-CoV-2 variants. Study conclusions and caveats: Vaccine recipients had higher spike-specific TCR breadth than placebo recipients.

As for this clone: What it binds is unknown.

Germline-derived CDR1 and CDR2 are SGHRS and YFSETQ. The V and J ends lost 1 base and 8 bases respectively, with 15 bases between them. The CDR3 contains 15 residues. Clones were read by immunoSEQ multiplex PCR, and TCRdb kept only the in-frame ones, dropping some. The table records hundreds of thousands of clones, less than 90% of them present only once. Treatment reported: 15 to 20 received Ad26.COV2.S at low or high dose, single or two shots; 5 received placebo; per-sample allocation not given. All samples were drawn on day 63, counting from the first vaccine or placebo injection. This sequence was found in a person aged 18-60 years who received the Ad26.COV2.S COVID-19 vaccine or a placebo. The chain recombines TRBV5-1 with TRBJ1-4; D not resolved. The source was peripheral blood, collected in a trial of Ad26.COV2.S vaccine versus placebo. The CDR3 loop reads CASSLMGISSEKLFF. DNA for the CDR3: TGCGCCAGCAGCTTGATGGGTATATCTTCGGAAAAACTGTTTTTT.